This entry features one TCR beta chain sequence. No cognate antigen has been identified for it. Per-base quality was not reported, and no clone a single base away is much larger than it. Taken from cysteine to phenylalanine, the CDR3 has 15 residues. Only CDR3 DNA is held: 45 bases, read in frame from base 1. As encoded in the germline V gene, CDR1 is LGHNA while CDR2 is YNFKEQ. V ends up 4 bases short and J 5 bases short, with an unmatched junction base count of 8. This entry is derived from a study of T cell responses to AZD1222 COVID-19 vaccine (dated by TCRdb to the early 2020s). Study-wide context: AZD1222 recipients whose second dose came at about 4 weeks and those whose second dose came at about 12 weeks were combined into one group, since spike-specific TCR depth and breadth did not differ between the two schedules. TCR sequencing covered more than 230 trial participants: about 210 given two doses of AZD1222 and some 25 given two doses of MenACWY control vaccine. Trial participants were enrolled into age subgroups of 18-55, 56-69 and 70-plus years, which contained around 140, 26 and 57 TCR-sequenced participants, respectively.

What the study reported, not specific to this receptor: Participants were mostly white British and included more females than males, and it was suggested by the authors that clonal diversity may have been underestimated. Because no day 14 peak-response samples were available, repertoires were characterized only after the peak T cell response. The whole spike protein was spanned by vaccine-associated CD4 TCRs, and dominant responses were seen in regions 160-218 and 743-854. The 56-69-year group was small, and its depth increase did not reach significance, likely because of low power. Reportedly, almost half of the unique spike-specific TCRs recognized epitopes lying outside the regions that are mutated in the B.1.351 and B.1.1.7 variants. Spike-specific TCR breadth and depth rose significantly after two AZD1222 doses compared with day 0 and with MenACWY recipients. Only six AZD1222 recipients were SARS-CoV-2 seropositive at baseline, limiting conclusions about previously exposed vaccinees.

The CDR3 regions of human TCRbeta chains were analyzed by immunosequencing. The paper's processing steps were these. TCRs in the repertoires were compared against a reference library of SARS-CoV-2-specific TCRs that had been generated with the MIRA antigen-specificity platform. Breadth meant the fraction of unique TCRs that were SARS-CoV-2-associated, whereas depth meant the fraction of total T cells that were SARS-CoV-2-associated. Using the MIRA data, each spike-specific TCR was mapped to the spike region that the TCR reacts to and placed in a CD4 or CD8 class. Log10-transformed breadth and depth values were compared by one-way ANOVA with Sidak's multiple comparisons tests. As stored in TCRdb, this immuneACCESS dataset retains in-frame rearrangements with V and J assigned. A fraction of the clones does not appear; measured against another copy, unresolved V genes explain less than half of the discrepancy, and the remainder lacks a known reason. The V and J calls and the clone size are those of that table, but D and trimming were determined from the DNA. The sample table holds 90,000 to 120,000 clones, of which 89% were seen once. The ten top clones hold roughly 7% of the sample.

Per the publication, the time point label means: baseline before first vaccination. Vaccinee samples were obtained from the UK trials COV001 and COV002, which included a single-blind randomized controlled phase 2/3 trial of AZD1222 (ChAdOx1 nCoV-19) in healthy adults. Trial participant PBMC samples were collected at day 0 and day 28 after the second dose for TCRbeta chain sequencing. Recombination linked TRBV4-2 to TRBJ2-7, and TRBD2 aligns with 10 junction nucleotides. The source is an adult in good health. The material sequenced was peripheral blood, taken on day 0 of AZD1222 vaccination. The DNA reads as follows: TGTGCCAGCAGCCGATCTAGCGGGAGTCTCGACGAGCAGTACTTC. Its protein is CASSRSSGSLDEQYF.